The next 27 T cell receptor beta chains were all read from a single sample in a study of blood T cell repertoires in COVID-19. Repertoires were generated with immunoSEQ multiplex PCR, while TCRdb's copy carries only in-frame clones and drops some. Here the sample spans 310,000 or so clones, 70% to 90% being singletons. The specimen sequenced was peripheral blood. All receptors derive from a woman aged 45-65 years with active or convalescent COVID-19.

The chain uses TRBV30 and TRBJ1-1, with a weak D call TRBD1 (6 bases). The length of the CDR3 is 14 residues. Germline assignment: CDR1 GTSNPN and CDR2 SVGIG (reference sequence). V lost 2 bases and J 6 bases, leaving 16 bases between the germline ends. Here the CDR3 DNA reads TGTGCCTGGAGTACAGGGTCGTCCTCGGCTGAAGCTTTCTTT. Translation: CAWSTGSSSAEAFF.

The rearrangement joins TRBV4-2 to TRBJ2-1; 10 bases line up with TRBD2. This CDR3 comprises 15 residues. The germline V gene encodes CDR1 LGHNA and CDR2 YNFKEQ. Trimming at V came to 1 base and at J to 7 bases, leaving 4 bases not matched to a gene. CDR3 nucleotide sequence: TGTGCCAGCAGCCAAGCTCTAGCGGGAGTAAATGAGCAGTTCTTC. Protein sequence: CASSQALAGVNEQFF.

This clone was found a few times. This chain connects TRBV29-1 to TRBJ1-1; 7 bases match TRBD1. The germline V gene has CDR1 SQVTM and CDR2 ANQGSEA. V lost 7 bases, J lost 1 base, and 12 bases stayed unmatched. CDR3 length equals 15 residues. CDR3 nucleotides: TGCAGCGGAACCATGGGACAGAACCAGAACACTGAAGCTTTCTTT. This encodes CSGTMGQNQNTEAFF.

J is TRBJ2-7 and V is TRBV1; the listed D gene, TRBD1, was not tested against the DNA. TRBV1 is a pseudogene segment. The CDR3 runs 16 residues. CDR3 loop: CTSSQDCQVSSYEQYF. The CDR3 nucleotides read TGCACCAGCAGCCAAGATTGTCAGGTGAGCTCCTACGAGCAGTACTTC.

The CDR3 loop reads CASSPGTGDTNTEAFF. The CDR3 coding sequence is TGTGCCAGCAGCCCTGGGACAGGGGACACGAACACTGAAGCTTTCTTT. The rearrangement links TRBV4-2 to TRBJ1-1, with TRBD1 identical over 10 bases. Germline CDR1 and CDR2: LGHNA and YNFKEQ. This CDR3 has 16 amino acids. The J segment lost 1 base and the V segment lost 4 bases, leaving 6 bases of the junction unmatched.

The V call is TRBV6-5, the J call TRBJ2-1; TRBD2 is a possible D gene (7 bases). The germline gives CDR1 MNHEY, CDR2 SVGAGI. V shed 8 bases and J shed 6 bases, with 11 bases lying between them. There are 12 residues in the CDR3. CDR3 DNA sequence: TGTGCCAGCGGGAGGGGGGCCAATGAGCAGTTCTTC. This sequence encodes CASGRGANEQFF.

This chain joins TRBV7-2 and TRBJ2-3; D is unresolved. This CDR3 has 14 amino acids. Between the trimmed V and J ends, which lost 1 base and 11 bases, there was a span of 16 bases. CDR1 and CDR2 from the germline V gene are SGHTA and FQGNSA. The DNA of the CDR3 is TGTGCCAGCAGCTTAGGTGAATCGGGTTTTTTGCAGTATTTT. Translating gives CASSLGESGFLQYF.

The V call is TRBV6-2 or TRBV6-3, the J call TRBJ2-1; TRBD2 matches at 8 bases. The V gene end was trimmed by 2 bases and the J gene end by 4 bases; junction bases not matched to a gene: 4. The germline gives CDR1 MNHEY, CDR2 SVGEGT. CDR3 size: 15 residues. The CDR3 spells CASSYGGGPYNEQFF. The CDR3 bases are TGTGCCAGCAGTTACGGCGGGGGGCCATACAATGAGCAGTTCTTC.

This clone has just one count. This sequence joins TRBV9 and TRBJ1-3; a possible D gene is TRBD1 (6 bases). The CDR3 covers 15 residues. CDR1 SGDLS and CDR2 YYNGEE come from the germline V gene. V was shortened by 3 bases and J by 5 bases, with 15 bases between the two germline ends. The CDR3 bases are TGTGCCAGCAGCGGACAAGTGGGGGGGCGAAACACCATATATTTT. Protein product: CASSGQVGGRNTIYF. The full variable domain, with the rest looked up from reference TRBV9 and TRBJ1-3, is DSGVTQTPKHLITATGQRVTLRCSPRSGDLSVYWYQQSLDQGLQFLIQYYNGEERAKGNILERFSAQQFPDLHSELNLSSLELGDSALYFCASSGQVGGRNTIYFGEGSWLTVV.

This clone was picked up one time. Other DNA sequences in the same sample also yield this CDR3. The chain couples TRBV7-9 to TRBJ2-1, with 7 bases aligning to TRBD2. Losses at the gene ends were 0 bases for V and 6 bases for J; bases not matched to a gene: 2. CDR1 SEHNR and CDR2 FQNEAQ come from the germline V gene (reference sequence). The CDR3 length is 14 residues. The DNA of the CDR3 is TGTGCCAGCAGCTTAGCGGGAGGGCCCAATGAGCAGTTCTTC. This gives the protein CASSLAGGPNEQFF. Drawing the rest from reference TRBV7-9 and TRBJ2-1, the complete variable domain is DTGVSQNPRHKITKRGQNVTFRCDPISEHNRLYWYRQTLGQGPEFLTYFQNEAQLEKSRLLSDRFSAERPKGSFSTLEIQRTEQGDSAMYLCASSLAGGPNEQFFGPGTRLTVL.

This chain joins TRBV5-4 and TRBJ2-5; D might be TRBD2 (6 bases). The germline gives CDR1 SGHNT, CDR2 YYREEE (reference sequence). The CDR3 spans 14 residues. The V and J ends lost 0 bases and 4 bases respectively, with 10 bases between them. The CDR3 DNA sequence: TGTGCCAGCAGCTTGGTGGGGGGTACAGAGACCCAGTACTTC. Residues: CASSLVGGTETQYF. The full variable domain, rest sourced from reference TRBV5-4 and TRBJ2-5, is ETGVTQSPTHLIKTRGQQVTLRCSSQSGHNTVSWYQQALGQGPQFIFQYYREEENGRGNFPPRFSGLQFPNYSSELNVNALELDDSALYLCASSLVGGTETQYFGPGTRLLVL.

The genes are TRBV7-8 and TRBJ1-5, with D maybe TRBD1 (6 bases). This CDR3 spans 18 amino acids. Trimming cost V 5 bases and J 0 bases, with 20 bases left between them. The germline CDR1 and CDR2 sequences are SGHVS and FQNEAQ. The CDR3 DNA reads as TGTGCCAGCAGCCTTGGGGGGGCAGTGCTTTATAGCAATCAGCCCCAGCATTTT. Translation gives CASSLGGAVLYSNQPQHF.

The chain has TRBV24-1 and TRBJ2-1; 7 positions match TRBD2. Unmatched junction bases numbered 3, after V lost 5 bases and J lost 0 bases. The CDR3 extends over 15 amino acids. Germline loops: CDR1 KGHDR, CDR2 SFDVKD. CDR3 DNA sequence: TGTGCCACCAGTGGGGCGGGAGACTCCTACAATGAGCAGTTCTTC. It translates to CATSGAGDSYNEQFF.

On this clone: This same CDR3 is encoded by further DNA sequences in the sample. The chain has TRBV11-2 and TRBJ1-2; no definite D call. The CDR3 spans 12 residues. Germline V CDR1 and CDR2: SGHAT, FQNNGV. V lost 1 base and J lost 4, with 4 bases in between. The CDR3 spells CASSLAGYGYTF. CDR3 bases: TGTGCCAGCAGCTTAGCGGGCTATGGCTACACCTTC. The whole variable domain, filled in from reference TRBV11-2 and TRBJ1-2, reads EAGVAQSPRYKIIEKRQSVAFWCNPISGHATLYWYQQILGQGPKLLIQFQNNGVVDDSQLPKDRFSAERLKGVDSTLKIQPAKLEDSAVYLCASSLAGYGYTFGSGTRLTVV.

The chain has TRBV5-1 and TRBJ2-7, with 11 bases matching TRBD1. This CDR3 has 16 amino acids. V was pared by 4 bases and J by 4 bases, with 10 bases of the junction left unmatched. Per germline, CDR1 SGHRS and CDR2 YFSETQ. Written as DNA, the CDR3 is TGCGCCAGCAGCGCCGATTACGGACAGGGGGCTTACGAGCAGTACTTC. Its translation is CASSADYGQGAYEQYF.

The rearrangement links TRBV6-6 to TRBJ1-2, with 8 bases lining up with TRBD1. The ends lost 11 bases at V and 7 bases at J; junction bases unmatched: 6. The germline CDR1 and CDR2 sequences are MNHNY and SVGAGI (reference sequence). The CDR3 is 11 amino acids. In nucleotides, the CDR3 is TGTGCCGGAGGACAGGGAGGTGGCTACACCTTC. Protein product: CAGGQGGGYTF.

This sequence joins TRBV19 and TRBJ1-1; D remains unclear. Germline V gene data show CDR1 as LNHDA and CDR2 as SQIVND (reference sequence). The ends were cut back, 5 bases at V and 3 bases at J, with 19 bases in the middle. This CDR3 is 16 amino acids long. DNA for the CDR3: TGTGCCAGTAGTTTGGTGTTGGGCAGATCCGACACTGAAGCTTTCTTT. It encodes CASSLVLGRSDTEAFF.

V usage is TRBV7-2 and J usage is TRBJ2-5; D is undetermined. V dropped 1 base and J dropped 2 bases, with 11 bases sitting between them. CDR1 is SGHTA and CDR2 is FQGNSA in the germline V gene. The CDR3 totals 15 residues. The CDR3 loop is CASSLGAGFQETQYF. The CDR3 coding sequence is TGTGCCAGCAGCTTAGGGGCAGGTTTTCAAGAGACCCAGTACTTC.

The rearrangement links TRBV20-1 to TRBJ2-1; 9 nucleotides line up with TRBD2. After removal of 3 bases from V and 5 bases from J, the junction contained 11 bases not matched to a gene. Germline V lookup: CDR1 DFQATT, CDR2 SNEGSKA (reference sequence). This CDR3 spans 16 amino acids. Here the CDR3 reads CSASISGGRAHNEQFF. The CDR3 region has the DNA TGCAGTGCTAGTATTTCCGGCGGGAGGGCCCACAATGAGCAGTTCTTC.

This clone was recorded only once. This chain links TRBV12-3 or TRBV12-4 with TRBJ2-5, with unresolved D. The CDR3 contains 13 residues. Trimming took 6 bases from V and 5 from J, leaving 13 bases between them. The CDR3 region has the DNA TGTGCCAGCAGCCTGGGTCCGCGGGAGACCCAGTACTTC. This encodes CASSLGPRETQYF.

There are a few counts of this clone. The rearrangement uses TRBV19 and TRBJ2-7; 11 bases are a match to TRBD1. CDR3 size: 14 residues. Germline V gives CDR1 LNHDA, CDR2 SQIVND (reference sequence). With 3 bases clipped from V and 2 bases from J, the junction kept 0 bases outside the gene matches. Here the CDR3 DNA reads TGTGCCAGTAGTATGGGACAGGGGGCCTACGAGCAGTACTTC. Translating it yields CASSMGQGAYEQYF.

The V gene is TRBV11-1, the J gene TRBJ1-1, with D possibly TRBD1 on 5 matching bases. There are 13 residues in the CDR3. CDR1 is SGHAT and CDR2 is FQDESV in the germline V gene (reference sequence). V shed 6 bases and J shed 1 base, with 9 bases lying between them. The CDR3 coding sequence is TGTGCCAGCAGATCCCAGGGGAACACTGAAGCTTTCTTT. This encodes CASRSQGNTEAFF.

CDR3 sequence: CASTSSKNIQYF. The CDR3 nucleotides read TGTGCCAGCACTTCCAGTAAAAACATTCAGTACTTC. This chain links TRBV2 with TRBJ2-4; no reliable D call. Germline CDR1 is SNHLY and CDR2 is FYNNEI. V was shortened by 7 bases and J by 4 bases, with 8 bases between the two germline ends. The CDR3 length is 12 residues.

The genes are TRBV18 and TRBJ1-5; D call uncertain. The CDR3 is made up of 13 amino acids. Per the germline V gene, CDR1 is KGHSH and CDR2 is LQKENI. Deletions cut 1 base from V and 2 bases from J, with 3 bases between. The CDR3 region has the DNA TGTGCCAGCTCACCACGAGGCAATCAGCCCCAGCATTTT. Protein product: CASSPRGNQPQHF.

The genes are TRBV4-2 and TRBJ2-5, with 15 bases fitting TRBD2. The trim removed 0 bases at V and 5 bases at J, leaving 10 bases unmatched. This CDR3 is 19 amino acids long. Germline V gene sequence: CDR1 LGHNA, CDR2 YNFKEQ. The CDR3 region is CASSQDRGTSGGIQETQYF. In DNA, the CDR3 is TGTGCCAGCAGCCAAGATCGAGGGACTAGCGGGGGGATACAGGAGACCCAGTACTTC.

The chain uses TRBV27 and TRBJ1-5; D is unresolved. The V end lost 0 bases, the J end lost 1 base, and 7 bases lay between the germline ends. The germline gives CDR1 MNHEY, CDR2 SMNVEV (reference sequence). The CDR3 is 15 residues long. The CDR3 is CASSLSPLSNQPQHF. The CDR3 nucleotides are TGTGCCAGCAGTTTATCGCCCCTAAGCAATCAGCCCCAGCATTTT.

This clone was counted a few times. The rearrangement joins TRBV29-1 to TRBJ1-1, with D unresolved. The CDR3 is 10 amino acids. Germline V gene lookup returns CDR1 SQVTM and CDR2 ANQGSEA. Deletions cut 5 bases from V and 5 bases from J, with 6 bases between. Here the CDR3 reads CSVQTTEAFF. CDR3 coding DNA: TGCAGCGTTCAGACAACTGAAGCTTTCTTT.